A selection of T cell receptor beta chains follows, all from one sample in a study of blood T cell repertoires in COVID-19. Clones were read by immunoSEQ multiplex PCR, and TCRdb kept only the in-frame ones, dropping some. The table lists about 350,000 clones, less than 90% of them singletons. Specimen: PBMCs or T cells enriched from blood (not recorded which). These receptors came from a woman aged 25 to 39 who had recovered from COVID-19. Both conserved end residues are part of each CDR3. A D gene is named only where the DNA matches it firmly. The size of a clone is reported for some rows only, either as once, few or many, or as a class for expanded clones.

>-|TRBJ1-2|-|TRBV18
CASSPLGGADGYTF
TGTGCCAGCTCACCACTTGGGGGGGCTGATGGCTACACCTTC
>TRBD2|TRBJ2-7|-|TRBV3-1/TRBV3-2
CASSPGLAGSYEQYF
TGTGCCAGCAGCCCGGGACTAGCGGGATCCTACGAGCAGTACTTC
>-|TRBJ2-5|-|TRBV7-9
CASSLVFPRETQYF
TGTGCCAGCAGCTTAGTATTCCCACGGGAGACCCAGTACTTC
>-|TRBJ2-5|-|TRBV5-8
CASSLVGLETQYF
TGTGCCAGCAGCTTGGTGGGCCTCGAGACCCAGTACTTC
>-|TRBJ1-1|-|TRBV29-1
CSTRSSLNTEAFF
TGCAGCACCCGTAGTAGTTTGAACACTGAAGCTTTCTTT
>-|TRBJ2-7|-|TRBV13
CASSLGGGRGEQYF
TGTGCCAGCAGCTTGGGAGGGGGTAGGGGCGAGCAGTACTTC
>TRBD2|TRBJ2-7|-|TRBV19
CASRRASGTYEQYF
TGTGCCAGTAGGCGGGCTAGCGGGACCTACGAGCAGTACTTC
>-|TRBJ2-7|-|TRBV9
CASSPRAYEQYF
TGTGCCAGCAGCCCCCGAGCCTACGAGCAGTACTTC
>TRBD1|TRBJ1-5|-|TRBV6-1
CASSELGWGTGGQGRNQPQHF
TGTGCCAGCAGTGAATTAGGGTGGGGGACAGGGGGCCAGGGTCGGAATCAGCCCCAGCATTTT
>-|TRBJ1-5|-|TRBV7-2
CASSLRGNQPQHF
TGTGCCAGCAGCTTACGGGGGAATCAGCCCCAGCATTTT
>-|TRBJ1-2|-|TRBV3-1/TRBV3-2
CASSRGFNYGYTF
TGTGCCAGCAGCCGCGGGTTTAACTATGGCTACACCTTC
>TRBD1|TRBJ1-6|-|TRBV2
CASEGQGGSPLHF
TGTGCCAGCGAAGGACAGGGAGGGTCACCCCTCCACTTT
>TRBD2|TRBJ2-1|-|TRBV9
CASSPRRGGLGEQFF
TGTGCCAGCAGCCCTCGGCGGGGGGGCCTTGGGGAGCAGTTCTTC
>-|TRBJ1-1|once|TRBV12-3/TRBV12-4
CASSYQGPTEAFF
TGTGCCAGCAGTTATCAGGGGCCCACTGAAGCTTTCTTT
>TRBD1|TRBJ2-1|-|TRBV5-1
CASSLRPQGDGNEQFF
TGCGCCAGCAGCCTCCGTCCACAGGGGGATGGCAATGAGCAGTTCTTC
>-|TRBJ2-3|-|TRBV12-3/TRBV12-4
CASMGGPADTQYF
TGTGCCAGCATGGGGGGGCCGGCAGATACGCAGTATTTT
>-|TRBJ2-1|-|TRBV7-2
CASRRQSSMDEQFF
TGTGCCAGCAGGCGACAGTCTTCTATGGATGAGCAGTTCTTC
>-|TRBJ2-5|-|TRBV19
CASSMRTGNQETQYF
TGTGCCAGTAGTATGAGGACGGGGAATCAAGAGACCCAGTACTTC
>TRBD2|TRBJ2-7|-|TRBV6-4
CASSEGRGSYEQYF
TGTGCCAGCAGTGAGGGGAGGGGCAGCTACGAGCAGTACTTC
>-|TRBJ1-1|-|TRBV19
CASTDLGRGKPEAFF
TGTGCCAGTACCGATCTAGGGAGGGGCAAGCCTGAAGCTTTCTTT
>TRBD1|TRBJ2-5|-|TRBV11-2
CASSLGGQGLQETQYF
TGTGCCAGCAGCTTAGGGGGACAGGGCCTCCAAGAGACCCAGTACTTC
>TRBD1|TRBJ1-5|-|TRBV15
CATSSGDRDGHQPQHF
TGTGCCACCAGCAGTGGGGACAGGGATGGGCATCAGCCCCAGCATTTT
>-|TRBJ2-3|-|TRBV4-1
CASSQGRDTQYF
TGCGCCAGCAGCCAAGGGAGGGATACGCAGTATTTT
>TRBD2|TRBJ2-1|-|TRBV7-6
CASSPERGGTYNEQFF
TGTGCCAGCAGCCCAGAGCGGGGGGGTACCTACAATGAGCAGTTCTTC
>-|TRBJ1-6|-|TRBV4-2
CASSKGAGQQSNSPLHF
TGTGCCAGCTCCAAGGGCGCGGGGCAGCAAAGTAATTCACCCCTCCACTTT
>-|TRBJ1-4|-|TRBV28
CASSSALQGKLANEKLFF
TGTGCCAGCAGTTCCGCTCTGCAGGGGAAATTAGCTAATGAAAAACTGTTTTTT
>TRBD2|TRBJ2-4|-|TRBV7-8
CASSPRLAGGVAKNIQYF
TGTGCCAGCAGCCCGAGACTAGCGGGGGGGGTGGCCAAAAACATTCAGTACTTC